These 24 T cell receptor beta chains were all obtained from the same sample, sequenced in a study of CD8 T cells in Susac syndrome. With random hexamers, about 0.45 to 1 ug RNA was reverse transcribed. MiXCR, applied by TCRdb to the immunoSEQ multiplex PCR reads, yields one record per CDR3 protein. The sample includes about 300,000 distinct CDR3 sequences, about 88% seen only once; the top ten take over 0.09%. Sequencing was carried out using CD8+ T cells from PBMCs. Receptors were obtained from a human donor with multiple sclerosis.

This clonotype has just a few counts. The rearrangement uses TRBV5-4 and TRBJ2-7; the D is unclear. There are 11 residues in the CDR3. Trimming stripped 5 bases from V and 5 bases from J, with 8 bases between. Per germline, CDR1 SGHNT and CDR2 YYREEE (reference sequence). The CDR3 reads CASRTEDEQYF. CDR3 sequence (DNA): TGTGCCAGCAGGACCGAGGACGAGCAGTACTTC.

In DNA, the CDR3 is TGTGCCAGCAGTTATGTGGAGAGCGCCTCCTACGAGCAGTACTTC. This sequence encodes CASSYVESASYEQYF. The genes are TRBV6-5 and TRBJ2-7; D call uncertain. The CDR3 has 15 amino acids. Deletions cut 3 bases from V and 0 bases from J, with 12 bases between. Germline V CDR1 and CDR2: MNHEY, SVGAGI.

The chain carries TRBV6-1 and TRBJ2-1; TRBD2 agrees at 14 bases. The CDR3 is made up of 17 amino acids. The V gene's germline CDR1 is MNHNS and CDR2 SASEGT. The junction had 5 bases not matched to a gene; V was cut back by 2 bases and J by 5 bases. Written as DNA, the CDR3 is TGTGCCAGCAGTGAATTACTGACTAGCGGGAGGGACAATGAGCAGTTCTTC. It translates to CASSELLTSGRDNEQFF.

V usage is TRBV27 and J usage is TRBJ2-3; D gene unclear. Per germline, CDR1 MNHEY and CDR2 SMNVEV (reference sequence). The CDR3 totals 16 residues. Between the trimmed V and J ends, which lost 3 bases and 2 bases, there was a span of 15 bases. In DNA form, the CDR3 reads TGTGCCAGCAGTTTCGATCCTCTGTTTCTCACAGATACGCAGTATTTT. Amino acids: CASSFDPLFLTDTQYF.

The gene calls are TRBV9 and TRBJ2-5; TRBD2 agrees at 9 bases. The CDR3 covers 13 residues. The V gene's germline CDR1 is SGDLS and CDR2 YYNGEE. V was clipped by 6 bases and J by 9 bases; unmatched bases: 9. The CDR3 reads CASISRGGRPQYF. The CDR3 DNA sequence: TGTGCCAGCATTTCGCGGGGGGGAAGGCCCCAGTACTTC.

V and J are TRBV9 and TRBJ1-1; D not resolved. This CDR3 comprises 10 residues. CDR1 and CDR2 (germline): SGDLS, YYNGEE. With 4 bases removed from V and 5 bases from J, the gap between germline ends came to 3 bases. The CDR3 region is CASSPTEAFF. CDR3 bases: TGTGCCAGCAGCCCTACTGAAGCTTTCTTT.

This clonotype showed up just once. V gene TRBV7-9 combines with J gene TRBJ2-6; D remains unclear. V lost 1 base and J 4 bases, leaving 17 bases between the germline ends. Per germline, CDR1 SEHNR and CDR2 FQNEAQ (reference sequence). The CDR3 sequence is 18 residues long. CDR3 residues: CASSLEAFVGSGANVLTF. The CDR3 nucleotides read TGTGCCAGCAGCTTAGAGGCTTTCGTCGGGTCCGGGGCCAACGTCCTGACTTTC.

This clonotype has a single count. At one end, the junction sequence differs from germline, possibly due to a read error. This chain joins TRBV6-5 and TRBJ1-1, with 8 bases aligning to TRBD1. The length of the CDR3 is 15 residues. CDR1 and CDR2 from the germline V gene are MNHEY and SVGAGI. The CDR3 loop is CASSYSPGGVAEVFF. In nucleotides, the CDR3 is TGTGCCAGCAGTTACTCCCCAGGGGGCGTCGCTGAAGTTTTCTTT.

The gene calls are TRBV12-3 or TRBV12-4 and TRBJ1-1, with D tentatively TRBD1 (6 bases). V was shortened by 6 bases and J by 9 bases, with 11 bases between the two germline ends. This CDR3 spans 11 amino acids. The DNA for the CDR3 is TGTGCCAGCAGAATCGGGACACAAGCTTTCTTT. Translating gives CASRIGTQAFF.

This chain connects TRBV28 to TRBJ1-2, with unresolved D. Per germline, CDR1 MDHEN and CDR2 SYDVKM. The CDR3 extends over 17 amino acids. The V end lost 3 bases, the J end lost 0 bases, and 17 bases lay between the germline ends. CDR3 bases: TGTGCCAGCAGTTTCGAGGCGGGAACATTGACTAACTATGGCTACACCTTC. Translation: CASSFEAGTLTNYGYTF.

J is TRBJ1-2 and V is TRBV5-5, with D perhaps matching TRBD1 (6 bases). The CDR3 is made up of 14 amino acids. Per germline, CDR1 SGHKS and CDR2 YYEKEE (reference sequence). V lost 0 bases, J lost 6 bases, and 12 bases lay in between. CDR3 region: CASSLDRAIDGYTF. In nucleotides, the CDR3 is TGTGCCAGCAGCTTGGACAGGGCGATCGATGGCTACACCTTC.

V usage is TRBV28 and J usage is TRBJ1-5; D is undetermined. V lost 6 bases, J lost 5 bases, and 23 bases lay in between. Looked up from germline, CDR1 is MDHEN and CDR2 is SYDVKM. The length of the CDR3 is 17 residues. CDR3 sequence: CASSLASEVPGDQPQHF. Here the CDR3 DNA reads TGTGCCAGCAGCCTCGCTTCAGAGGTCCCCGGGGATCAGCCCCAGCATTTT. Variable domain in full (rest from reference TRBV28 and TRBJ1-5): DVKVTQSSRYLVKRTGEKVFLECVQDMDHENMFWYRQDPGLGLRLIYFSYDVKMKEKGDIPEGYSVSREKKERFSLILESASTNQTSMYLCASSLASEVPGDQPQHFGDGTRLSIL.

The rearrangement uses TRBV9 and TRBJ2-1; TRBD2 agrees at 9 bases. Germline V gives CDR1 SGDLS, CDR2 YYNGEE. CDR3 length: 15 amino acids. V lost 1 base to trimming and J lost 4 bases; unmatched junction nucleotides: 3. For the CDR3, the DNA is TGTGCCAGCAGCGTAAGTAGCGGGAGTTACAATGAGCAGTTCTTC. Translating it yields CASSVSSGSYNEQFF.

The chain recombines TRBV30 with TRBJ1-2; maybe TRBD1 (6 bases). This CDR3 is 14 amino acids long. From germline, CDR1 is GTSNPN and CDR2 SVGIG (reference sequence). Trimming took off 1 base at V and 3 bases at J, with 12 bases between the two ends. The CDR3 DNA follows: TGTGCCTGGAGTGCGCAGGGGATGGACTATGGCTACACCTTC. It specifies CAWSAQGMDYGYTF.

The chain combines TRBV3-1 with TRBJ2-2; D gene uncertain. CDR1 and CDR2 from the germline V gene are LGHDT and YNNKEL (reference sequence). The CDR3 runs 16 residues. Trimming shortened V by 3 bases and J by 2 bases, and 13 bases separated the two germline ends. The CDR3 region is CASSQNGRINTGELFF. In DNA, the CDR3 is TGTGCCAGCAGCCAGAACGGGCGGATCAACACCGGGGAGCTGTTTTTT.

This chain joins TRBV5-1 and TRBJ2-1; the D gene is possibly TRBD2 (5 bases). Germline V gives CDR1 SGHRS, CDR2 YFSETQ. Trimming stripped 4 bases from V and 15 bases from J, with 17 bases between. The CDR3 is 12 amino acids. The CDR3 nucleotides are TGCGCCAGCAGCCTAGACCGTTGGAGGCGGTTCTTC. This codes for CASSLDRWRRFF.

The chain links TRBV7-6 to TRBJ1-2, with 12 bases lining up with TRBD1. The V gene's germline CDR1 is SGHVS and CDR2 FNYEAQ. V trimming: 8 bases; J trimming: 6 bases; junction bases outside the gene matches: 7. The CDR3 is 14 residues long. CDR3 nucleotide sequence: TGTGCCAGCGGAGCGGGACAGGGGGCGGATGGCTACACCTTC. Translating it yields CASGAGQGADGYTF.

The chain uses TRBV28 and TRBJ2-7, with D perhaps matching TRBD1 or TRBD2 (6 bases each). The ends were cut back, 3 bases at V and 4 bases at J, with 19 bases in the middle. From germline, CDR1 is MDHEN and CDR2 SYDVKM. This CDR3 is built from 16 residues. The CDR3 reads CASSFGPIKGGYEQYF. DNA of the CDR3: TGTGCCAGCAGTTTTGGGCCAATAAAGGGGGGATACGAGCAGTACTTC.

The rearrangement links TRBV20-1 to TRBJ2-4; D remains unclear. V lost 3 bases to trimming and J lost 5 bases, with 2 bases between them. The CDR3 has 10 amino acids. Per the germline V gene, CDR1 is DFQATT and CDR2 is SNEGSKA (reference sequence). The CDR3 region has the DNA TGCAGTGCTAGCGAAAACATTCAGTACTTC. This gives the protein CSASENIQYF.

The chain carries TRBV27 and TRBJ2-7; 10 positions agree with TRBD1. From germline, CDR1 is MNHEY and CDR2 SMNVEV (reference sequence). V was clipped by 0 bases and J by 2 bases; unmatched bases: 7. This CDR3 has 17 residues. The CDR3 sequence: CASSLSAAGTGAYEQYF. CDR3 nucleotide sequence: TGTGCCAGCAGTTTATCCGCTGCCGGGACAGGGGCCTACGAGCAGTACTTC.

There are a few counts of this clonotype. The chain has TRBV20-1 and TRBJ2-7; 10 bases align to TRBD2. The CDR3 totals 15 residues. V lost 1 base to trimming and J lost 0 bases; unmatched junction nucleotides: 3. Germline CDR1 reads DFQATT; CDR2 reads SNEGSKA (reference sequence). The chain's CDR3 is CSARGRTSGSYEQYF. In DNA form, the CDR3 reads TGCAGTGCTAGAGGGCGGACTAGCGGCTCCTACGAGCAGTACTTC.

The chain has TRBV5-4 and TRBJ1-1, with no clear D. The CDR3 contains 13 residues. Per germline, CDR1 SGHNT and CDR2 YYREEE (reference sequence). Trimming removed 4 bases at V and 0 bases at J, with 7 bases between. The CDR3: CASSGIMNTEAFF. The CDR3 DNA is TGTGCCAGCAGCGGTATCATGAACACTGAAGCTTTCTTT.

In this sample, this clonotype turned up a few times. CDR3 sequence: CASSLGSTGVDTQYF. The CDR3 DNA is TGTGCCAGCAGCTTAGGGTCTACCGGCGTCGATACGCAGTATTTT. The genes are TRBV7-8 and TRBJ2-3, with D unresolved. This CDR3 is 15 amino acids long. The germline V gene has CDR1 SGHVS and CDR2 FQNEAQ. V shed 1 base and J shed 6 bases, with 14 bases lying between them.

As to this clonotype: The junction does not match germline at one end; this may be a read error. V and J are TRBV28 and TRBJ2-1, with D perhaps TRBD1 or TRBD2 (5 bases each). The germline V gene encodes CDR1 MDHEN and CDR2 SYDVKM. The CDR3 is 13 amino acids. The CDR3 DNA reads as TGTGCCAGCAGTTCCCCATTCCCCGGGGCCATCCTCTTC. Encoded protein: CASSSPFPGAILF.